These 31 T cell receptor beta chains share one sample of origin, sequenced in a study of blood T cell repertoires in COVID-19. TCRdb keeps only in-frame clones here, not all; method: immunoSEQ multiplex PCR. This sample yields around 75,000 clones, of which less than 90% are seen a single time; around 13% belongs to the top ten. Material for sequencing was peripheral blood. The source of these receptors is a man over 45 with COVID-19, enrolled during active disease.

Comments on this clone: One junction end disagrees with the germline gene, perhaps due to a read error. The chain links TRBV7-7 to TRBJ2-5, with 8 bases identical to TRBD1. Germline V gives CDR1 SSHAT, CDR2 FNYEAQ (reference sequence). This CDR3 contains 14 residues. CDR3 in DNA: TGTGCTAGCAGCTTCCAGGGGGCGCAAGAGACCCAGTACTTC. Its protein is CASSFQGAQETQYF.

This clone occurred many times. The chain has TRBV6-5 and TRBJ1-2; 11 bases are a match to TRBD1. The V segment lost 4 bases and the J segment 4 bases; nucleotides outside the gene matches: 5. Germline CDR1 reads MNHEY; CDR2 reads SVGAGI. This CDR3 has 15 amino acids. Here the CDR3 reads CASSSGTGGSYGYTF. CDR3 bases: TGTGCCAGCAGTTCCGGGACAGGGGGAAGCTATGGCTACACCTTC.

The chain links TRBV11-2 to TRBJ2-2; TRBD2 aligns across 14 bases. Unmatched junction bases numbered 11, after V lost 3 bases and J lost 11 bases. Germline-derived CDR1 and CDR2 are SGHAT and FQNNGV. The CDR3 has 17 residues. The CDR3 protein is CASSLGRLAGGPRELFF. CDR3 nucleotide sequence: TGTGCCAGCAGCTTGGGTAGACTAGCGGGAGGGCCGAGAGAGCTGTTTTTT.

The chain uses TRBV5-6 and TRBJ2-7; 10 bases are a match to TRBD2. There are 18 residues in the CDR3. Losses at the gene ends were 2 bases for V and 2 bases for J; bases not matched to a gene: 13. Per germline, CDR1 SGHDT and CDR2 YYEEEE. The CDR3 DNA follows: TGTGCCAGCAGCTTTTTTAGGGCTAGCGGGAGATCTACCTACGAGCAGTACTTC. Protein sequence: CASSFFRASGRSTYEQYF.

Here the CDR3 reads CASSLGRAGNTEAFF. As DNA, the CDR3 is TGTGCCAGCAGTTTAGGGAGGGCCGGGAACACTGAAGCTTTCTTT. This chain uses TRBV28 with TRBJ1-1; D remains ambiguous. Germline CDR1 MDHEN, CDR2 SYDVKM. V was shortened by 2 bases and J by 1 base, with 11 bases between the two germline ends. The CDR3 sequence is 15 residues long.

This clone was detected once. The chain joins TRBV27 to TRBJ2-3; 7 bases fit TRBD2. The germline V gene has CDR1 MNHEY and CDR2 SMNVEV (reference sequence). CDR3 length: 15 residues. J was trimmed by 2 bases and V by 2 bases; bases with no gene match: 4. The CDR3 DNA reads TGTGCCAGCAGTTTACTAGCGGCACCCACAGATACGCAGTATTTT. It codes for CASSLLAAPTDTQYF.

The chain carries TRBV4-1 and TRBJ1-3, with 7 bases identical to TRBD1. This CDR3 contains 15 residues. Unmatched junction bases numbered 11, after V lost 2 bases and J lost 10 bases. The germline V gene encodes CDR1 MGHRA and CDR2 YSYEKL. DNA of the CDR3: TGCGCCAGCAGCCAAACCGGACAGGACATAGGGACCATATATTTT. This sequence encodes CASSQTGQDIGTIYF.

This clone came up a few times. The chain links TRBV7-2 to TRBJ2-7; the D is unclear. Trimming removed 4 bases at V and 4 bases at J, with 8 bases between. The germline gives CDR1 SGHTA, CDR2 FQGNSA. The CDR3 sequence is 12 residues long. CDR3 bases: TGTGCCAGCAGCTATAGTCCTTACGAGCAGTACTTC. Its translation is CASSYSPYEQYF.

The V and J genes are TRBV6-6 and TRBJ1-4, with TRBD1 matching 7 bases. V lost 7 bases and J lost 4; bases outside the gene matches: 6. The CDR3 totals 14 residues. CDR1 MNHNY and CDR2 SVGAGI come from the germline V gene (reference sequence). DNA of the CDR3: TGTGCCAGCACCACGGGACAGTATAATGAAAAACTGTTTTTT. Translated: CASTTGQYNEKLFF.

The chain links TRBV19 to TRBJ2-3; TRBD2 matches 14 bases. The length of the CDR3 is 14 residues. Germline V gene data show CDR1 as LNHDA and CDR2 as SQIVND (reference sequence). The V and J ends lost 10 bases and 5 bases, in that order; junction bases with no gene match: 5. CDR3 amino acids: CATQGLAGVDTQYF. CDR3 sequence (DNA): TGTGCCACCCAGGGACTAGCGGGAGTAGATACGCAGTATTTT.

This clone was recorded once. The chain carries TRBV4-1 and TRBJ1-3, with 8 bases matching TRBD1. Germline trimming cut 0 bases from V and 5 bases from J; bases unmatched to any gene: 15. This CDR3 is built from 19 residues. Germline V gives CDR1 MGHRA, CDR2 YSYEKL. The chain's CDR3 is CASSQDQGFQGANRNTIYF. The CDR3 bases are TGCGCCAGCAGCCAAGATCAAGGGTTTCAGGGGGCTAATAGAAACACCATATATTTT.

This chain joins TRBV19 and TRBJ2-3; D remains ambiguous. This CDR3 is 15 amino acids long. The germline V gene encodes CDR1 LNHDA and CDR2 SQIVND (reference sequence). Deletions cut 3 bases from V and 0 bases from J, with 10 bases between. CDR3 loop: CASSISTVSTDTQYF. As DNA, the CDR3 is TGTGCCAGTAGTATCTCTACTGTCAGCACAGATACGCAGTATTTT.

For the CDR3, the DNA is TGTGCCAGCTCACCATGGACAGGGGAAAAACTGTTTTTT. Protein sequence: CASSPWTGEKLFF. The chain couples TRBV18 to TRBJ1-4, with 8 positions matching TRBD1. V gave up 2 bases and J gave up 8 bases; unmatched junction bases: 1. This CDR3 region has 13 residues. Germline V CDR1 and CDR2: KGHSH, LQKENI.

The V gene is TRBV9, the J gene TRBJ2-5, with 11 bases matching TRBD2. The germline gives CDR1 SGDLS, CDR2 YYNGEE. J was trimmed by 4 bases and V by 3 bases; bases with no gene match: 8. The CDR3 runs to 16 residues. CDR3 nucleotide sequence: TGTGCCAGCAGCGGTTTTCTAGCGGGAGGCGGAGAGACCCAGTACTTC. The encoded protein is CASSGFLAGGGETQYF.

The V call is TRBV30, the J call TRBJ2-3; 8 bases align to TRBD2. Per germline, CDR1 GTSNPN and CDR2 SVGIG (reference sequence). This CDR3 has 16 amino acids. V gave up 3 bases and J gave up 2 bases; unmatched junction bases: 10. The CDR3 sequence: CAWRDRTSSLTDTQYF. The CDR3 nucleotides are TGTGCCTGGAGAGACAGGACTAGCTCGCTCACAGATACGCAGTATTTT.

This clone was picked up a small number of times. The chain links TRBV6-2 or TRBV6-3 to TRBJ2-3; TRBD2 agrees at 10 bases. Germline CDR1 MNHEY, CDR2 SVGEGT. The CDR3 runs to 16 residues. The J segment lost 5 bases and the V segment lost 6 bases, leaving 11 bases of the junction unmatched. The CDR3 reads CASSLSGGERGDTQYF. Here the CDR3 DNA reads TGTGCCAGCAGCCTCAGCGGGGGGGAAAGGGGAGATACGCAGTATTTT.

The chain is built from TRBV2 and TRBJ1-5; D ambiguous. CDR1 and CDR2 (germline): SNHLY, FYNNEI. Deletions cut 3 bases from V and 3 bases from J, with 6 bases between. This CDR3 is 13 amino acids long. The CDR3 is CASSEFLNQPQHF. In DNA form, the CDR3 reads TGTGCCAGCAGTGAGTTCCTCAATCAGCCCCAGCATTTT.

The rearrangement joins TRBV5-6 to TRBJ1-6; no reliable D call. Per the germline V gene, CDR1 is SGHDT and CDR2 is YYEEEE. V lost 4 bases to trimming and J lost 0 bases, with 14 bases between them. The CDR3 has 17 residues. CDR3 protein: CASSRTVQSSYNSPLHF. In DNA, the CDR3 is TGTGCCAGCAGCCGAACAGTTCAGAGCTCCTATAATTCACCCCTCCACTTT.

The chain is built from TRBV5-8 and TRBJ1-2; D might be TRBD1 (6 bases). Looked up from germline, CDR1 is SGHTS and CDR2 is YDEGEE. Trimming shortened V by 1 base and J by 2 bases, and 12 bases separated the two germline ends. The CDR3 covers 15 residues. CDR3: CASSLRQGLNYGYTF. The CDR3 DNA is TGTGCCAGCAGCTTGCGGCAGGGGCTCAACTATGGCTACACCTTC.

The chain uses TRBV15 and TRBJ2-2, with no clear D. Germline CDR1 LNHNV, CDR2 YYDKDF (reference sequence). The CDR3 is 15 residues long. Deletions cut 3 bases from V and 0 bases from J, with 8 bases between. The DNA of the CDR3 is TGTGCCACCAGCAGGCCTATCTCGAACACCGGGGAGCTGTTTTTT. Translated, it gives CATSRPISNTGELFF.

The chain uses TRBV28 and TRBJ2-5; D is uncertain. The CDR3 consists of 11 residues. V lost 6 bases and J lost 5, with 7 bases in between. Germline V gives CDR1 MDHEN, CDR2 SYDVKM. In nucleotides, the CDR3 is TGTGCCAGCAGCCGGTCTGAGACCCAGTACTTC. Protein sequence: CASSRSETQYF.

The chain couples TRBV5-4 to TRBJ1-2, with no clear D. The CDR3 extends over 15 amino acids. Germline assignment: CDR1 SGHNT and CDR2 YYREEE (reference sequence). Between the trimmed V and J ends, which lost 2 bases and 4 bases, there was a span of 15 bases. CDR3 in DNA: TGTGCCAGCAGCTTACCATCGGGAGAGAGCTATGGCTACACCTTC. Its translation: CASSLPSGESYGYTF.

CDR3 protein: CASSAPGGGIEQYF. The CDR3 nucleotides are TGTGCCAGCAGTGCGCCGGGAGGAGGTATCGAGCAGTACTTC. The chain employs TRBV2 and TRBJ2-7, with 7 bases matching TRBD2. V lost 4 bases, J lost 6 bases, and 9 bases stayed unmatched. This CDR3 region has 14 residues. Germline V gene sequence: CDR1 SNHLY, CDR2 FYNNEI.

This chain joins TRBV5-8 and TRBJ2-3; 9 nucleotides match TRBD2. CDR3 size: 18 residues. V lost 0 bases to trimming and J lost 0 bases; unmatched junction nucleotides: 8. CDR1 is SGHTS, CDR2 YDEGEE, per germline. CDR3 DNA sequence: TGTGCCAGCAGCTTGGGACTAGCGGAAGCCCTTAGCACAGATACGCAGTATTTT. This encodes CASSLGLAEALSTDTQYF.

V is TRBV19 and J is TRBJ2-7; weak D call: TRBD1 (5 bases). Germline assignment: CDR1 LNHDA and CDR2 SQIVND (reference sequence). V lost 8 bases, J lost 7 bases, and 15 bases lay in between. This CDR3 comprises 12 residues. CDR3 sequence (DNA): TGTGCCAGTGCCGACTTCCCAGGGGAGCAGTACTTC. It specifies CASADFPGEQYF.

CDR3 region: CASSLGENQPQHF. DNA of the CDR3: TGTGCCAGCAGCTTAGGGGAGAATCAGCCCCAGCATTTT. This chain joins TRBV11-2 and TRBJ1-5, with D unclear. The germline gives CDR1 SGHAT, CDR2 FQNNGV. Trimming pared 1 base from V and 4 bases from J, leaving 5 bases between. The CDR3 sequence is 13 residues long.

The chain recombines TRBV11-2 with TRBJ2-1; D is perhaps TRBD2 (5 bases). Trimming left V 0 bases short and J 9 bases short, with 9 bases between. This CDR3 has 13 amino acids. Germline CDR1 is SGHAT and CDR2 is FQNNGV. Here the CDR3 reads CASSLDRRVEQFF. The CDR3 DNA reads TGTGCCAGCAGCTTAGATCGGCGGGTTGAGCAGTTCTTC.

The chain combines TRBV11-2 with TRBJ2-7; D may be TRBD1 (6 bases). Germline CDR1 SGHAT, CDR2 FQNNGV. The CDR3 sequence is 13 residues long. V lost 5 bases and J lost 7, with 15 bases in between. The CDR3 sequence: CASSLVGGREQYF. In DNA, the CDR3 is TGTGCCAGCAGCCTAGTAGGGGGTCGGGAGCAGTACTTC.

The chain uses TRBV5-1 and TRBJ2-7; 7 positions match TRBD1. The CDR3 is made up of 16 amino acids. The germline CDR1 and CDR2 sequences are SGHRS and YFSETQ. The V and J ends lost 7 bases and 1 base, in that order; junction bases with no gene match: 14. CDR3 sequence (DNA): TGCGCCAGCGCCAGGGGGTCCGGCACGGTTTCCTACGAGCAGTACTTC. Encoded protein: CASARGSGTVSYEQYF. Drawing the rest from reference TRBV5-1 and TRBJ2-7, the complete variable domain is KAGVTQTPRYLIKTRGQQVTLSCSPISGHRSVSWYQQTPGQGLQFLFEYFSETQRNKGNFPGRFSGRQFSNSRSEMNVSTLELGDSALYLCASARGSGTVSYEQYFGPGTRLTVT.

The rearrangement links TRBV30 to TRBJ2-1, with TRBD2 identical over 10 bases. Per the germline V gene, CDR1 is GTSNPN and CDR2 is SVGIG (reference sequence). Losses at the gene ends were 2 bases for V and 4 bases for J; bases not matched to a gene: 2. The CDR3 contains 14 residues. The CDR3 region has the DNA TGTGCCTGGAGTCGGACTAGCGGTTACAATGAGCAGTTCTTC. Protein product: CAWSRTSGYNEQFF. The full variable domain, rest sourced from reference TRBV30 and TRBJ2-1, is SQTIHQWPATLVQPVGSPLSLECTVEGTSNPNLYWYRQAAGRGLQLLFYSVGIGQISSEVPQNLSASRPQDRQFILSSKKLLLSDSGFYLCAWSRTSGYNEQFFGPGTRLTVL.

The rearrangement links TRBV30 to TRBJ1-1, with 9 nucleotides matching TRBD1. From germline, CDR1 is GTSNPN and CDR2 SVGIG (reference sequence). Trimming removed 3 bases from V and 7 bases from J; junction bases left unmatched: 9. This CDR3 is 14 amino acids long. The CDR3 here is CAWSPQGASVEAFF. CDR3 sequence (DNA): TGTGCCTGGAGCCCACAGGGGGCCTCGGTTGAAGCTTTCTTT.